Shown below are 6 T cell receptor beta chains from a single sample sequenced in a study of Graves' ophthalmopathy and Graves' hyperthyroidism. Investigators amplified TCR beta CDR3 regions from RNA transcripts. Second-round multiplex PCR came after a first-round RT-PCR that employed HTBI primers. A single record per CDR3 protein comes from TCRdb applying MiXCR to the multiplex PCR reads. The data show 300,000 to 400,000 distinct CDR3 sequences, about 15% seen once. Sample: peripheral blood. The source is an adult woman with stable Graves' hyperthyroidism.

The DNA for the CDR3 is TGTGCCAGCAGTAGCCTAGGGCGGGGGCCTTACACCGGGGAGCTGTTTTTT. Its translation is CASSSLGRGPYTGELFF. This rearrangement joins TRBV6-2 or TRBV6-3 to TRBJ2-2; TRBD2 might be the D (7 bases). The CDR3 extends over 17 amino acids. From germline, CDR1 is MNHEY and CDR2 SVGEGT. V lost 5 bases to trimming and J lost 3 bases, with 19 bases between them.

This clonotype was seen many times. The chain uses TRBV12-3 or TRBV12-4 and TRBJ2-4; weak D call: TRBD2 (6 bases). Between the trimmed V and J ends, which lost 4 bases and 2 bases, there was a span of 12 bases. The length of the CDR3 is 15 residues. The CDR3 DNA follows: TGTGCCAGCAGTTCCCCTAGCGTTTCCAAAAACATTCAGTACTTC. Translating gives CASSSPSVSKNIQYF.

A note on this clonotype: A read error may explain this, as a much larger clone is one base away. This chain links TRBV10-2 with TRBJ2-4, with D perhaps TRBD1 (6 bases). In germline, CDR1 is WSHSY, CDR2 SAAADI. The CDR3 has 13 amino acids. V was pared by 7 bases and J by 14 bases, with 21 bases between. CDR3 coding DNA: TGCGCCAGCACCCCAACAGGGACGGGGATTAAGTACTTC. It encodes CASTPTGTGIKYF.

This clonotype appeared a few times. V usage is TRBV11-2 and J usage is TRBJ2-2, with 9 bases identical to TRBD2. Germline CDR1 SGHAT, CDR2 FQNNGV. The CDR3 loop spans 16 amino acids. The V segment lost 5 bases and the J segment 6 bases; nucleotides outside the gene matches: 10. The CDR3 DNA sequence: TGTGCCAGCAGCCCGTCCCGACTAGCGGCTGCCGGGGAGCTGTTTTTT. Protein: CASSPSRLAAAGELFF.

This clonotype came up many times. V is TRBV27 and J is TRBJ2-2; possible D gene TRBD2, 5 bases. The germline CDR1 and CDR2 sequences are MNHEY and SMNVEV (reference sequence). The CDR3 contains 14 residues. The germline V and J ends were trimmed by 3 bases and 4 bases, with 9 bases remaining between them. The CDR3 here is CASSFIASTGELFF. The CDR3 DNA sequence: TGTGCCAGCAGTTTCATAGCGTCCACCGGGGAGCTGTTTTTT.

In its sample, this clonotype was seen many times. V and J are TRBV6-6 and TRBJ1-1, with a weak D call TRBD1 (5 bases). Germline-derived CDR1 and CDR2 are MNHNY and SVGAGI (reference sequence). The ends were cut back, 7 bases at V and 3 bases at J, with 12 bases in the middle. The CDR3 has 13 residues. CDR3 DNA: TGTGCCAGCAAAGGGGCAGTGTACACTGAAGCTTTCTTT. Encoded protein: CASKGAVYTEAFF.